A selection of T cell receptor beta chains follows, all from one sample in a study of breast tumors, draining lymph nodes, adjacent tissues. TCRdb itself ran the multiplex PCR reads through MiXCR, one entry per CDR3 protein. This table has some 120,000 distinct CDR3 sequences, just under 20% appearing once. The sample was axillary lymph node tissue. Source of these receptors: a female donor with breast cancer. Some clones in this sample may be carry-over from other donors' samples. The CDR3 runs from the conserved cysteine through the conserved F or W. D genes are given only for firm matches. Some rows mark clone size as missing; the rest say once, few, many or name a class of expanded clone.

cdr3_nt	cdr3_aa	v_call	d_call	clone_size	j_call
TGTGCCAGCAGTTACAGGGGTGCGAACACCGGGGAGCTGTTTTTT	CASSYRGANTGELFF	TRBV6-6	-	many	TRBJ2-2
TGCAGTGCGGGAGGGCAGGGATCAAATGGCTACACCTTC	CSAGGQGSNGYTF	TRBV20-1	-	many	TRBJ1-2
TGTGCCACCAGTGATACTAGACAGGGGTCCGGGGCCAACGTCCTGACTTTC	CATSDTRQGSGANVLTF	TRBV24-1	TRBD1	many	TRBJ2-6
TGTGCCAGCAGCTTCGACTACGAGCAGTACTTC	CASSFDYEQYF	TRBV5-6	-	many	TRBJ2-7
TGTGCCAGCAGTTTATGGGGCCCCGTAGGGTACAATGAGCAGTTCTTC	CASSLWGPVGYNEQFF	TRBV27	-	few	TRBJ2-1
TGCAGTGCTAGTGTCGCGGGGGCCCAAAGCTCCTACAATGAGCAGTTCTTC	CSASVAGAQSSYNEQFF	TRBV20-1	-	many	TRBJ2-1
TGCGCCAGCAGTAAAGACTATGAGCAGTTCTTC	CASSKDYEQFF	TRBV10-1	-	many	TRBJ2-1
TGCGCCAGCAGTGTAGGAAGGGACAGCCGTCAGTTCTTC	CASSVGRDSRQFF	TRBV10-1	TRBD1	many	TRBJ2-1
TGCAGTGGTCGGGAACAGGGCACGGAAAAACTGTTTTTT	CSGREQGTEKLFF	TRBV20-1	-	many	TRBJ1-4
TGTGCCAGCAGCCCCCTCGGGACAGGGAACACTGAAGCTTTCTTT	CASSPLGTGNTEAFF	TRBV7-3	TRBD1	-	TRBJ1-1
TGTGCCAGCTCACCACGGGTCCTCGAGCAGTACTTC	CASSPRVLEQYF	TRBV18	-	many	TRBJ2-7
TGCGCCAGCAGCTTGGCCTCGTCTCTTAATGAGCAGTTCTTC	CASSLASSLNEQFF	TRBV5-1	-	many	TRBJ2-1
TGTGCCAGCAGTTTAGGGAGCTCCTACAATGAGCAGTTCTTC	CASSLGSSYNEQFF	TRBV27	-	few	TRBJ2-1
TGCGCCAGCAGGGGCTCGGGGAGATCCTATAATTCACCCCTCCACTTT	CASRGSGRSYNSPLHF	TRBV10-1	-	-	TRBJ1-6
TGCGCCACCGCGACTAGCGGGAGGGAGACCCAGTACTTC	CATATSGRETQYF	TRBV10-2	TRBD2	many	TRBJ2-5
TGTGCCAGCAGCTTAGGTCTGGGCGGAGATACGCAGTATTTT	CASSLGLGGDTQYF	TRBV7-2	-	many	TRBJ2-3
TGTGCCAGCAGCTTAACGTTTGGTGAGCAGTTCTTC	CASSLTFGEQFF	TRBV7-3	-	many	TRBJ2-1
TGTGCCAGCAGTGGGTATCCAGGGTCTAGCACAGATACGCAGTATTTT	CASSGYPGSSTDTQYF	TRBV2	-	many	TRBJ2-3
TGTGCCAGCAGTGAGATCCAACTGGGGTCTGGAAACACCATATATTTT	CASSEIQLGSGNTIYF	TRBV2	-	many	TRBJ1-3
TGTGCCAGCAGCGTAGGTGGGGGGCAGTTCGCAGATACGCAGTATTTT	CASSVGGGQFADTQYF	TRBV9	-	many	TRBJ2-3
TGTGCCAGCAGCTTAAGGGGTGAGCTGGGGAATGAGCAGTTCTTC	CASSLRGELGNEQFF	TRBV7-9	-	many	TRBJ2-1
TGTGCCACCAGTGACCCTGACAGACGGGGGACCCAGTACTTC	CATSDPDRRGTQYF	TRBV24-1	-	many	TRBJ2-5
TGTGCCAGTAGCCCCCCCAGTTTCCCTGGAAACACCATATATTTT	CASSPPSFPGNTIYF	TRBV19	-	many	TRBJ1-3
TGCAGTGCTAGGCCAAACTTCAGGGGCAATCAGCCCCAGCATTTT	CSARPNFRGNQPQHF	TRBV20-1	-	many	TRBJ1-5
TGTGCCAGCGTTTGGGGGCCTAGCACCGGGGAGCTGTTTTTT	CASVWGPSTGELFF	TRBV6-1	-	many	TRBJ2-2
TGTGCCAGCAGTTTTAACGGGCACGAGCAGTACTTC	CASSFNGHEQYF	TRBV6-5	-	many	TRBJ2-7
TGTGCCAGCAGTTACCGGATCCGTGGGACAGCTGCGCGGGAGCAGTACTTC	CASSYRIRGTAAREQYF	TRBV6-5	TRBD1	many	TRBJ2-7
TGTGCCAGCAGCTTTGGCAGGGTACATTACAATGAGCAGTTCTTC	CASSFGRVHYNEQFF	TRBV11-1	-	many	TRBJ2-1
TGTGCCAGCAGCACCGGGACAGGGGCGTTCTTC	CASSTGTGAFF	TRBV7-9	TRBD1	many	TRBJ2-1
TGTGCCAGCAGCCCGGGACAGGGGGGGACCGGGGAGCTGTTTTTT	CASSPGQGGTGELFF	TRBV2	TRBD1	many	TRBJ2-2
TGTGCCAGCAGCTTAGAACTTGGGGGGTCGAGAACGCAGTATTTT	CASSLELGGSRTQYF	TRBV11-1	-	many	TRBJ2-3
TGTGCCAGCAGCTTGGCCCCTTATCAGCCCCAGCATTTT	CASSLAPYQPQHF	TRBV5-6	-	many	TRBJ1-5
TGTGCCAGCAGCGTAGGACTCTCCGAGCAGTACTTC	CASSVGLSEQYF	TRBV9	-	many	TRBJ2-7
TGTGCCAGTAGTACGAGTGTGGGGACTGGAAACACCATATATTTT	CASSTSVGTGNTIYF	TRBV19	-	many	TRBJ1-3
TGCAGCGATTCTAGCGGGAGTGACCAAGAGACCCAGTACTTC	CSDSSGSDQETQYF	TRBV29-1	TRBD2	many	TRBJ2-5
TGCAGTCCCACTAGCGGGAGTGGAGACGAGCAGTACTTC	CSPTSGSGDEQYF	TRBV20-1	TRBD2	many	TRBJ2-7
TGCAGCATCCGGACTAGCGGGAGGGAAGCCAATGAGCAGTTCTTC	CSIRTSGREANEQFF	TRBV29-1	TRBD2	many	TRBJ2-1
TGCAGTGCTAGCCCTAGCGGGATCACCTACAATGAGCAGTTCTTC	CSASPSGITYNEQFF	TRBV20-1	TRBD2	-	TRBJ2-1
TGTGCCAGCAGTGATGACCGTCTGTACTTC	CASSDDRLYF	TRBV2	-	many	TRBJ2-7
TGTGCCAGCAGCGGCATAAACAGAGATACGCAGTATTTT	CASSGINRDTQYF	TRBV9	-	many	TRBJ2-3
TGCAGTGCTCAGGAGGACACACAAGAGACCCAGTACTTC	CSAQEDTQETQYF	TRBV20-1	-	many	TRBJ2-5
TGTGCCAGCAGCTCCGGAACTAGCATTTCAGATACGCAGTATTTT	CASSSGTSISDTQYF	TRBV11-2	-	few	TRBJ2-3